The 9 T cell receptor beta chains reported below all come from one sample, sequenced in a study of blood T cell repertoires in COVID-19 (dated by TCRdb to 2018 to 2020). Library preparation used the immunoSEQ multiplex PCR assay. TCRdb took this table from immuneACCESS and kept in-frame rearrangements with V and J called. Such tables lack part of the clones; where checked against another copy, unresolved V genes explain under half of the gap, and the rest is unexplained. For this sample there are about 160,000 clones; around 92% appear just once. The ten largest clones represent approximately 4.8% of the sample. The specimen was peripheral blood. The source is a man aged 30 to 39 with COVID-19, enrolled during active disease.

In its sample, this clone was seen a few times. This chain connects TRBV24-1 to TRBJ2-5, with 10 bases matching TRBD2. V was pared by 5 bases and J by 4 bases, with 6 bases of the junction left unmatched. Germline V CDR1 and CDR2: KGHDR, SFDVKD. The CDR3 runs to 15 residues. CDR3 DNA: TGTGCCACCAGTGTGGCTAGCGGGAGCGGAGAGACCCAGTACTTC. This translates into CATSVASGSGETQYF.

This clone was detected a few times. The J gene is TRBJ1-3, the V gene TRBV5-6; D is ambiguous. CDR1 is SGHDT, CDR2 YYEEEE, per germline. V was trimmed by 0 bases and J by 4 bases, leaving 5 bases between them. This CDR3 is built from 13 residues. CDR3 loop: CASSLVSGNTIYF. The CDR3 bases are TGTGCCAGCAGCTTGGTCTCCGGAAACACCATATATTTT. The full variable domain, in which reference TRBV5-6 and TRBJ1-3 provide the parts outside the CDR3, is DAGVTQSPTHLIKTRGQQVTLRCSPKSGHDTVSWYQQALGQGPQFIFQYYEEEERQRGNFPDRFSGHQFPNYSSELNVNALLLGDSALYLCASSLVSGNTIYFGEGSWLTVV.

This chain connects TRBV4-1 to TRBJ2-7; possibly TRBD2 for D (5 bases). CDR3 length: 13 residues. V dropped 4 bases and J dropped 4 bases, with 11 bases sitting between them. Germline-derived CDR1 and CDR2 are MGHRA and YSYEKL. For the CDR3, the DNA is TGCGCCAGCAGCCTTTCTGAGCGGTACGAGCAGTACTTC. This translates into CASSLSERYEQYF.

V is TRBV12-3 or TRBV12-4 and J is TRBJ1-1; D not certain. The germline V and J ends were trimmed by 2 bases and 3 bases, with 4 bases remaining between them. The CDR3 runs 12 residues. The CDR3 nucleotides are TGTGCCAGCAGTTTACGGTACACTGAAGCTTTCTTT. It yields the protein CASSLRYTEAFF.

This clone showed up just once. The V call is TRBV21-1, the J call TRBJ1-5; the D segment call TRBD1 is taken from the table without a DNA check. TRBV21-1 is assigned pseudogene status. The CDR3 is 14 residues long. CDR3: CASSKEAGNQPQHF. DNA of the CDR3: TGTGCCAGCAGCAAAGAGGCAGGGAATCAGCCCCAGCATTTT.

This clone showed up just once. This chain joins TRBV19 and TRBJ2-7; 9 bases agree with TRBD2. This CDR3 has 14 residues. Germline lookup yields CDR1 LNHDA and CDR2 SQIVND (reference sequence). V was pared by 3 bases and J by 4 bases, with 4 bases of the junction left unmatched. The DNA for the CDR3 is TGTGCCAGTAGTATCAGCGGGGGGCCTTACGAGCAGTACTTC. This codes for CASSISGGPYEQYF.

This chain links TRBV5-8 with TRBJ2-7, with D possibly TRBD1 on 6 matching bases. The CDR3 sequence is 13 residues long. The germline V gene encodes CDR1 SGHTS and CDR2 YDEGEE. Trimming stripped 4 bases from V and 3 bases from J, with 11 bases between. The CDR3 region has the DNA TGTGCCAGCAGCAGGGGACAAGACTACGAGCAGTACTTC. Its protein is CASSRGQDYEQYF.

The chain carries TRBV6-1 and TRBJ2-1; D is perhaps TRBD2 (5 bases). CDR3 size: 13 residues. With 1 base removed from V and 10 bases from J, the gap between germline ends came to 11 bases. Germline loops: CDR1 MNHNS, CDR2 SASEGT. The CDR3 reads CASSEGRGGEQFF. DNA of the CDR3: TGTGCCAGCAGTGAAGGACGGGGTGGGGAGCAGTTCTTC.

The chain links TRBV4-3 to TRBJ2-1, with 8 bases fitting TRBD2. The CDR3 runs to 18 residues. Trimming cost V 0 bases and J 0 bases; bases outside gene matches: 7. Germline V gives CDR1 LGHNA, CDR2 YSLEER. For the CDR3, the DNA is TGCGCCAGCAGCCAAGATCAGTCTAGCGGGTACTCCTACAATGAGCAGTTCTTC. Protein sequence: CASSQDQSSGYSYNEQFF.